The clone carrying this T cell receptor (beta chain) was counted ten times or more. CDR1 is SGHDT and CDR2 is YYEEEE in the germline V gene. This CDR3 is 13 amino acids long. Trimming cost V 6 bases and J 3 bases; bases outside gene matches: 4. The record originates from a study of CD8 T cells in ankylosing spondylitis. A single record per CDR3 protein comes from TCRdb applying MiXCR to the 5' RACE reads. The data hold 200,000 to 250,000 distinct CDR3 sequences, with about a quarter observed a single time. This TCR was sampled from a male donor with ankylosing spondylitis or in good health (not recorded which). Sequencing input: blood, either unsorted or a sorted T cell fraction (not recorded which). The chain carries TRBV5-6 and TRBJ1-2; TRBD1 agrees at 8 bases. As DNA, the CDR3 is TGTGCCAGCAATTTACAGGGGGACTATGGCTACACCTTC. Protein product: CASNLQGDYGYTF.